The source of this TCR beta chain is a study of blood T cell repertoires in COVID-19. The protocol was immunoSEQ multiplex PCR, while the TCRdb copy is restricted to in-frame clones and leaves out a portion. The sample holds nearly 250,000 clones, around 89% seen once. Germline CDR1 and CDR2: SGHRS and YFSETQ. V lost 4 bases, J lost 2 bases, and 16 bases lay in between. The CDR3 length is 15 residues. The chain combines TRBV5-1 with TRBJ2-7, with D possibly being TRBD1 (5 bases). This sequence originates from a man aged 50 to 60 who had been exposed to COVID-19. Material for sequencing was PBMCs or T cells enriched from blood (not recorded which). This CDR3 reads CASSPSAAGTYEQYF. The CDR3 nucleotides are TGCGCCAGCAGCCCGTCGGCGGCAGGGACCTACGAGCAGTACTTC. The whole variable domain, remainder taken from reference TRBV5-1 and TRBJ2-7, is KAGVTQTPRYLIKTRGQQVTLSCSPISGHRSVSWYQQTPGQGLQFLFEYFSETQRNKGNFPGRFSGRQFSNSRSEMNVSTLELGDSALYLCASSPSAAGTYEQYFGPGTRLTVT.